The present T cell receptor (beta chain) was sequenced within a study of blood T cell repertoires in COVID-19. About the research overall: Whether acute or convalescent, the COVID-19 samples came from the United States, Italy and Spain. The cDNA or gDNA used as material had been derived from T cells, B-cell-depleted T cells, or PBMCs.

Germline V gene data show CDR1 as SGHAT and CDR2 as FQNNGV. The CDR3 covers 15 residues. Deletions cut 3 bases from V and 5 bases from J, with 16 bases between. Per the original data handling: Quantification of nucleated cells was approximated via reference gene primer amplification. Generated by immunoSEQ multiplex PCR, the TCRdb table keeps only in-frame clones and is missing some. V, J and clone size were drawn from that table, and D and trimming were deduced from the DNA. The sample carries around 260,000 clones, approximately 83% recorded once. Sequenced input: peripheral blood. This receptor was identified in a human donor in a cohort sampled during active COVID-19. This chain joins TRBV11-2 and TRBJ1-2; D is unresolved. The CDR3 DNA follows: TGTGCCAGCAGCTTTGAGGACTCCCCTCCTTATGGCTACACCTTC. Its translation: CASSFEDSPPYGYTF.